This TCR beta chain originates from a study of identical twins. Whole-study findings and limits: Conclusions came from cross-sectional statistical analysis, not from following the same donors. Out-of-frame TCR alpha sharing observed in monozygotic twins exceeded model estimates.

Trimming cost V 2 bases and J 2 bases, with 16 bases left between them. Germline assignment: CDR1 DFQATT and CDR2 SNEGSKA (reference sequence). The CDR3 covers 15 residues. Template switching created a universal primer site, and the cDNA included unique molecular identifiers. TCRdb re-called the 5' RACE reads through MiXCR, storing one row per CDR3 protein. The table has 300,000 to 400,000 distinct CDR3 sequences, roughly 10% seen once. Note on this clonotype: Its specificity is not known.

Sequencing input: naive T cells sorted from blood. The clonotype originates from a woman between 50 and 59 years old in good health. The chain links TRBV20-1 to TRBJ2-7; possibly TRBD2 for D (6 bases). Here the CDR3 DNA reads TGCAGTGCTAGACCCGGACTAACGACGGCCTACGAGCAGTACTTC. Protein product: CSARPGLTTAYEQYF.